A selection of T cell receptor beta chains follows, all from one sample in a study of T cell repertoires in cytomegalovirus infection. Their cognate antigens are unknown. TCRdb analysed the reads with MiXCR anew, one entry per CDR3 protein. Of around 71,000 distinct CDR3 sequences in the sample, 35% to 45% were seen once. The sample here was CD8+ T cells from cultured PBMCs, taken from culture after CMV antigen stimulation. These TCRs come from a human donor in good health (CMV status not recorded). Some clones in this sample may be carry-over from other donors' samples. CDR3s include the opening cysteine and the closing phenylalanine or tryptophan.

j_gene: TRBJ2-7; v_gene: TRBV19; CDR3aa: CASSVQGTASYEQYF
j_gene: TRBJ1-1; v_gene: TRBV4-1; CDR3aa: CASSQIYRVNTEAFF
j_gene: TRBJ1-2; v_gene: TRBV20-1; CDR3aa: CSARAGQGYYGYTF
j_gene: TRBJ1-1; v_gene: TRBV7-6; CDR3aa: CASSLNGGPVDEAFF
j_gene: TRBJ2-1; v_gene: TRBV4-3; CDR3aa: CASSPDRGLYNEQFF
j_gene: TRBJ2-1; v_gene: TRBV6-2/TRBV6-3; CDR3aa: CASSTGYAYNEQFF
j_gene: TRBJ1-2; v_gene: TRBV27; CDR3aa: CASATGGEGYTF
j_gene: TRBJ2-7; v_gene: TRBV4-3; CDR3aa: CASSQDSRGGYEQYF
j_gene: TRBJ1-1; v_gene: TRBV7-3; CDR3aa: CASSAQVNTEAFF
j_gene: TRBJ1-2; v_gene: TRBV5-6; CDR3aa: CASSFDRGPERYGYTF
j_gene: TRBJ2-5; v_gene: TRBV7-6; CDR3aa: CASSYLRGQDGQETQYF
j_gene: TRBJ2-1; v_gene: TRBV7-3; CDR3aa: CASKKAAGAEYGEQFF
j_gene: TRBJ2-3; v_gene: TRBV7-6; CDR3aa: CASSLVYGAVSRTDRTDTQYF
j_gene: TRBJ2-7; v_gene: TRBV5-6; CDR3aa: CASSLASQGERHEQYF
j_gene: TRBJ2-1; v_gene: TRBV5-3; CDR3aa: CASLLQASPNVDEQFF
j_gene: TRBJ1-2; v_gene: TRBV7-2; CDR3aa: CASSPRIQVPSGGYTF
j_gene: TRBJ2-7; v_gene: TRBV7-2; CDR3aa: CASSLPGHSYEQYF
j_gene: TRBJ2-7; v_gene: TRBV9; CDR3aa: CASGGTGSSYEQYF
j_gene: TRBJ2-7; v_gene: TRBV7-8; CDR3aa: CASSLGAGGYEQYF
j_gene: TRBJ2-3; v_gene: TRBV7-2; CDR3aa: CASSLAEGVDTQYF
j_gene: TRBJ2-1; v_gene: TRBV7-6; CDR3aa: CASTRAGDRGIGNEQFF
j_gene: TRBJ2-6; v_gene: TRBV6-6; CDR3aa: CASRTWTVPSGANVLTF
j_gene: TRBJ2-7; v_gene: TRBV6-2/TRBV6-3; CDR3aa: CASSYSRDSRRYEQYF
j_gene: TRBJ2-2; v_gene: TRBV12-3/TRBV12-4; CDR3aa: CASIIDRGPAGELFF
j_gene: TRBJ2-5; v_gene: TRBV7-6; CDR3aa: CASSLVGGGSQETQYF
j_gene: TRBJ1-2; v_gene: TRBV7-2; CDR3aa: CASSPGTGGFGYTF
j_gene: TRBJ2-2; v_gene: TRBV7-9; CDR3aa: CASSPPEGRNTGELFF
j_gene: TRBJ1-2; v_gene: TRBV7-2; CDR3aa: CASSLVPSNRGEDGYTF
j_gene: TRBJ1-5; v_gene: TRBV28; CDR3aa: CASKIPAGSNQPQHF
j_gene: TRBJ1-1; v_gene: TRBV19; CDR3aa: CASSSQGATEAFF
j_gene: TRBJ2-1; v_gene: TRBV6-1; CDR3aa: CASSEASGHINNEQFF
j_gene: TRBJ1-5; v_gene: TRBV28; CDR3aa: CASSFQIGQPNQPQHF
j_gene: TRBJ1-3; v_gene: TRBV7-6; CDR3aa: CASSPGQGAGNTIYF
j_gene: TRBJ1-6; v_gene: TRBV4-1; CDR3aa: CASSQRISSPLHF
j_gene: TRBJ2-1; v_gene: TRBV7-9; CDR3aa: CASSLVSGGPSNEQFF
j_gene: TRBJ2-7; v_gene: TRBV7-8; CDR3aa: CASSSQGASYEQYF
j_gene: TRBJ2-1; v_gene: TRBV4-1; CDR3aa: CASSQDGLPYNEQFF
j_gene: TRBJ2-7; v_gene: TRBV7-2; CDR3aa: CASSLERFAGQYF
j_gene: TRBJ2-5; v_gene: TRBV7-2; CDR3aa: CASSSPGGQQRETQYF
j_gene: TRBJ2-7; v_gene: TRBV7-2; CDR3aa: CASSIHITGADEQYF